The 21 T cell receptor beta chains below all came from one sample that was sequenced in a study of naive and memory T cell subsets. Two oligonucleotides, mixed equimolar, formed the beta constant-region primer covering TRBC1 and TRBC2. One entry per CDR3 protein, called by TCRdb with MiXCR from the UMI-ligation and nested PCR reads. Among roughly 140,000 distinct CDR3 sequences, about 17% were seen once, and the ten largest hold about 0.13%. Sequenced material: naive CD4+ T cells from blood. The origin of the receptors is a human donor in good health.

This clonotype was observed many times. V gene TRBV20-1 combines with J gene TRBJ2-3, with 7 bases aligning to TRBD1. Germline V lookup: CDR1 DFQATT, CDR2 SNEGSKA (reference sequence). With V trimmed by 5 bases and J by 2 bases, 4 bases remained unmatched. The CDR3 runs to 13 residues. CDR3 protein: CSAPDRVTDTQYF. CDR3 nucleotide sequence: TGCAGTGCTCCTGACAGGGTCACAGATACGCAGTATTTT.

This clonotype was picked up a small number of times. The chain couples TRBV4-1 to TRBJ1-1; 10 nucleotides agree with TRBD1. Per germline, CDR1 MGHRA and CDR2 YSYEKL. The trim removed 3 bases at V and 0 bases at J, leaving 10 bases unmatched. The CDR3 is 18 amino acids. The chain's CDR3 is CASSQGPGQGPVNTEAFF. As DNA, the CDR3 is TGCGCCAGCAGCCAGGGGCCGGGACAGGGGCCCGTGAACACTGAAGCTTTCTTT.

The chain links TRBV6-2 or TRBV6-3 to TRBJ2-1, with TRBD1 matching over 8 bases. This CDR3 contains 14 residues. Germline V lookup: CDR1 MNHEY, CDR2 SVGEGT. Trimming took 8 bases from V and 0 from J; bases not matched to a gene: 3. The CDR3 sequence: CASFGQGSYNEQFF. CDR3 in DNA: TGTGCCAGCTTTGGACAGGGCTCCTACAATGAGCAGTTCTTC.

This clonotype occurred a few times. The V gene is TRBV29-1, the J gene TRBJ2-1, with 13 positions matching TRBD2. Germline trimming cut 1 base from V and 1 base from J; bases unmatched to any gene: 1. The CDR3 has 16 residues. The germline CDR1 and CDR2 sequences are SQVTM and ANQGSEA. DNA of the CDR3: TGCAGCGTTGAAGGACTAGCGGGAGGATCCTACAATGAGCAGTTCTTC. Its translation: CSVEGLAGGSYNEQFF.

The J gene is TRBJ2-2, the V gene TRBV4-1; 14 bases match TRBD2. This CDR3 has 16 residues. Germline values: CDR1 MGHRA, CDR2 YSYEKL. Trimming took 6 bases from V and 7 from J; bases not matched to a gene: 7. The DNA for the CDR3 is TGCGCCAGCAGGCGACTAGCGGGAGGGCCAGGCGGGGAGCTGTTTTTT. It specifies CASRRLAGGPGGELFF.

This clonotype was observed many times. The chain joins TRBV6-1 to TRBJ2-7, with D hard to call. This CDR3 is 11 amino acids long. Between the trimmed V and J ends, which lost 7 bases and 4 bases, there was a span of 8 bases. Germline V gene lookup returns CDR1 MNHNS and CDR2 SASEGT. The CDR3 DNA reads TGTGCCAGCATACATAATTACGAGCAGTACTTC. Residues: CASIHNYEQYF.

This clonotype was seen more than once but under ten times. V is TRBV2 and J is TRBJ2-3; 7 nucleotides align to TRBD2. This CDR3 is built from 14 residues. V was pared by 10 bases and J by 2 bases, with 9 bases of the junction left unmatched. From germline, CDR1 is SNHLY and CDR2 FYNNEI. The CDR3 loop reads CAIGTTENTDTQYF. In nucleotides, the CDR3 is TGTGCCATTGGGACTACCGAAAACACAGATACGCAGTATTTT.

This clonotype came up a few times. V is TRBV5-1 and J is TRBJ2-5; no reliable D call. CDR1 SGHRS and CDR2 YFSETQ come from the germline V gene. The ends were cut back, 0 bases at V and 5 bases at J, with 8 bases in the middle. This CDR3 has 13 residues. Written as DNA, the CDR3 is TGCGCCAGCAGCTTGGAGAACTTGGAGACCCAGTACTTC. It translates to CASSLENLETQYF.

This clonotype turned up a few times. The rearrangement links TRBV10-3 to TRBJ2-3; 11 nucleotides align to TRBD2. Looked up from germline, CDR1 is ENHRY and CDR2 is SYGVKD. V was clipped by 10 bases and J by 1 base; unmatched bases: 7. This CDR3 comprises 15 residues. The chain's CDR3 is CATGLAEARTDTQYF. CDR3 in DNA: TGTGCCACGGGACTAGCGGAAGCCCGCACAGATACGCAGTATTTT.

This clonotype was counted a few times. The genes are TRBV7-2 and TRBJ1-2; D is perhaps TRBD1 (5 bases). The CDR3 extends over 14 amino acids. Looked up from germline, CDR1 is SGHTA and CDR2 is FQGNSA. Trimming shortened V by 1 base and J by 6 bases, and 12 bases separated the two germline ends. The CDR3, as DNA: TGTGCCAGCAGCTTAGAATGGGGCGGAGATGGCTACACCTTC. Encoded protein: CASSLEWGGDGYTF. Looking up the rest from reference TRBV7-2 and TRBJ1-2 gives the full variable domain: GAGVSQSPSNKVTEKGKDVELRCDPISGHTALYWYRQSLGQGLEFLIYFQGNSAPDKSGLPSDRFSAERTGGSVSTLTIQRTQQEDSAVYLCASSLEWGGDGYTFGSGTRLTVV.

The gene calls are TRBV12-3 or TRBV12-4 and TRBJ1-3, with unresolved D. This CDR3 spans 13 amino acids. V lost 7 bases, J lost 4 bases, and 11 bases lay in between. The CDR3, as DNA: TGTGCCAGCACCATTGGCCTCGGAAACACCATATATTTT. Its translation: CASTIGLGNTIYF.

This clonotype was found a few times. The V gene is TRBV6-2 or TRBV6-3, the J gene TRBJ2-3; 12 bases line up with TRBD2. This CDR3 region has 15 residues. CDR1 is MNHEY, CDR2 SVGEGT, per germline. The J segment lost 4 bases and the V segment lost 4 bases, leaving 3 bases of the junction unmatched. CDR3 protein: CASSSGLAGADTQYF. The CDR3 region has the DNA TGTGCCAGCAGTTCGGGACTAGCGGGTGCAGATACGCAGTATTTT.

The genes are TRBV6-1 and TRBJ2-7; 10 bases are shared with TRBD2. Trimming at V came to 5 bases and at J to 1 base, leaving 5 bases not matched to a gene. CDR1 is MNHNS, CDR2 SASEGT, per germline. The CDR3 covers 15 residues. The CDR3 nucleotides are TGTGCCAGCAGTCCTCAACTAGCGGGGTCCTACGAGCAGTACTTC. Translated: CASSPQLAGSYEQYF.

This rearrangement joins TRBV10-3 to TRBJ2-7; 10 bases align to TRBD2. This CDR3 is 15 amino acids long. V shed 2 bases, J shed 5 bases, and the junction held 6 bases outside the gene matches. Per the germline V gene, CDR1 is ENHRY and CDR2 is SYGVKD. Here the CDR3 reads CAISELSGRADEQYF. The CDR3 bases are TGTGCCATCAGTGAGCTCAGCGGGAGGGCGGACGAGCAGTACTTC.

A few counts support this clonotype. This sequence joins TRBV20-1 and TRBJ2-1; a weak D match, TRBD2 (6 bases). Trimming cost V 0 bases and J 7 bases, with 22 bases left between them. There are 17 residues in the CDR3. Germline V gives CDR1 DFQATT, CDR2 SNEGSKA (reference sequence). CDR3 bases: TGCAGTGCTAGAGATCCCGGGGAAGGGAGGTTTGGGAATGAGCAGTTCTTC. It codes for CSARDPGEGRFGNEQFF.

This clonotype was observed at least ten times. DNA of the CDR3: TGCAGCGTTGATGAGGGCACAGATACGCAGTATTTT. Protein product: CSVDEGTDTQYF. The chain uses TRBV29-1 and TRBJ2-3; D unclear. Per the germline V gene, CDR1 is SQVTM and CDR2 is ANQGSEA. CDR3 length equals 12 residues. The V gene lost 3 bases and the J gene lost 1 base, with 5 bases spanning the gap.

This sequence joins TRBV5-1 and TRBJ2-2; D unresolved. The V end lost 1 base, the J end lost 6 bases, and 4 bases lay between the germline ends. The CDR3 length is 12 residues. Germline values: CDR1 SGHRS, CDR2 YFSETQ. CDR3 amino acids: CASSLIAGELFF. The CDR3 nucleotides read TGCGCCAGCAGCTTGATCGCCGGGGAGCTGTTTTTT. Together with reference TRBV5-1 and TRBJ2-2, the CDR3 gives the full variable domain: KAGVTQTPRYLIKTRGQQVTLSCSPISGHRSVSWYQQTPGQGLQFLFEYFSETQRNKGNFPGRFSGRQFSNSRSEMNVSTLELGDSALYLCASSLIAGELFFGEGSRLTVL.

This clonotype was counted only a few times. The rearrangement uses TRBV11-2 and TRBJ2-3, with 7 bases that match TRBD2. CDR3 length: 17 residues. The germline V gene encodes CDR1 SGHAT and CDR2 FQNNGV. Trimming cost V 2 bases and J 2 bases; bases outside gene matches: 10. CDR3 sequence (DNA): TGTGCCAGCAGCTTACTTACTAGCGACAGCTTCACAGATACGCAGTATTTT. Its translation is CASSLLTSDSFTDTQYF.

This clonotype has a count of ten or more. The V and J genes are TRBV7-2 and TRBJ2-7, with a tentative D call TRBD2 (6 bases). The germline V gene encodes CDR1 SGHTA and CDR2 FQGNSA. The CDR3 length is 14 residues. The germline V and J ends were trimmed by 4 bases and 6 bases, with 16 bases remaining between them. Here the CDR3 reads CASSSTRTTIEQYF. DNA for the CDR3: TGTGCCAGCAGCTCAACCCGGACTACCATCGAGCAGTACTTC.

This clonotype was seen only a few times. The chain links TRBV29-1 to TRBJ2-6, with a possible D match to TRBD2 (7 bases). Germline CDR1 reads SQVTM; CDR2 reads ANQGSEA. Trimming took off 6 bases at V and 3 bases at J, with 12 bases between the two ends. CDR3 length equals 14 residues. The CDR3 DNA follows: TGCAGCGTAGGGGGACTAAGTGGGGCCAACGTCCTGACTTTC. Its translation: CSVGGLSGANVLTF.

This chain uses TRBV4-1 with TRBJ2-1; D remains unclear. The V gene lost 1 base and the J gene lost 6 bases, with 7 bases spanning the gap. Germline assignment: CDR1 MGHRA and CDR2 YSYEKL. The CDR3 loop spans 13 amino acids. CDR3 DNA sequence: TGCGCCAGCAGCCAAGTCAGGAGCAATGAGCAGTTCTTC. Translated: CASSQVRSNEQFF.